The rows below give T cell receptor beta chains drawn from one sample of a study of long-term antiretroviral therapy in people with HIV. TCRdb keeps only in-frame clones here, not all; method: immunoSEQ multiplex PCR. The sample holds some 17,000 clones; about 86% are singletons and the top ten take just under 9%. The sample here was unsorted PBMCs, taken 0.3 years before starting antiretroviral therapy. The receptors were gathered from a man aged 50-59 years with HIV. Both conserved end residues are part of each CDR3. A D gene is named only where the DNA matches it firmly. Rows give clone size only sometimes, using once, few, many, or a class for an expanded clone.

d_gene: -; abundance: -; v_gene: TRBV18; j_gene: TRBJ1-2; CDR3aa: CASSPQGEPRGYTF; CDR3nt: TGTGCCAGCTCACCACAGGGGGAGCCAAGGGGCTACACCTTC
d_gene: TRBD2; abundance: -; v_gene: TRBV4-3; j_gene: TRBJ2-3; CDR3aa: CASSQDRPGGITDTQYF; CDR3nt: TGCGCCAGCAGCCAAGATCGCCCGGGAGGGATCACAGATACGCAGTATTTT
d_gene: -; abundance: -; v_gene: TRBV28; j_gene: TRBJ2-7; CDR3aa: CASTLGGAEGHRIYEQYF; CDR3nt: TGTGCCAGCACCTTGGGAGGGGCCGAGGGACATCGAATCTACGAGCAGTACTTC
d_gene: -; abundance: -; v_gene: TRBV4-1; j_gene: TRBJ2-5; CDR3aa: CASSTGGGSPKRETQYF; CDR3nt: TGCGCCAGCAGTACCGGGGGCGGGAGTCCTAAAAGGGAGACCCAGTACTTC
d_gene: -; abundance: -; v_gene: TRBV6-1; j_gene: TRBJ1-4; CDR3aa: CASSEGQGSEKLFF; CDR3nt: TGTGCCAGCAGTGAGGGCCAGGGGAGTGAAAAACTGTTTTTT
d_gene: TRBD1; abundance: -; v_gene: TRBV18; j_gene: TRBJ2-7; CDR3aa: CASSLSGGYEQYF; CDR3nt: TGTGCCAGCTCACTGTCAGGGGGCTACGAGCAGTACTTC
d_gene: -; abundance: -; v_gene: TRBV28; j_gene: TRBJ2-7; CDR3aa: CASSLNFRDSGMAGEQYF; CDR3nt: TGTGCCAGCAGCCTAAATTTCCGCGACAGCGGAATGGCGGGCGAGCAGTACTTC
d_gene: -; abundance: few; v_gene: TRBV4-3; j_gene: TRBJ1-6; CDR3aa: CASSQDHGGRSGSPLHF; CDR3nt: TGCGCCAGCAGCCAAGATCACGGGGGCCGCAGTGGTTCACCCCTCCACTTT
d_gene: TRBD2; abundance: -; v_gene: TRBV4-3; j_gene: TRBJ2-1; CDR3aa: CASSRGTSGDNEQFF; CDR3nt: TGCGCCAGCAGCCGCGGAACTAGCGGGGACAATGAGCAGTTCTTC
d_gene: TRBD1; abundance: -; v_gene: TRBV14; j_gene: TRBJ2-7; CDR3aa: CACSRGTGPQEQYF; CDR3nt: TGTGCCTGCTCCAGGGGGACAGGCCCCCAGGAGCAGTACTTC
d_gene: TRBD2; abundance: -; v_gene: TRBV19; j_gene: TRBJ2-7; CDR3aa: CASSIDLAGPYEQYF; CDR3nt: TGTGCCAGTAGTATAGACCTAGCGGGACCCTACGAGCAGTACTTC
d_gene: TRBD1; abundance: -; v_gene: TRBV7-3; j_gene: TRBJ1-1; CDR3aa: CASSLGQGDEAFF; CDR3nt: TGTGCCAGCAGCTTAGGACAGGGCGATGAAGCTTTCTTT
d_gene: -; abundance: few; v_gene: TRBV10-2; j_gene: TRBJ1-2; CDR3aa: CASSESSEVDGYTF; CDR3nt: TGCGCCAGCAGTGAGTCGAGCGAAGTGGATGGCTACACCTTC
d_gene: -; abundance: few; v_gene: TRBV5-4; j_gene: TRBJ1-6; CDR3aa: CASSLSAENSPLHF; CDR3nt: TGTGCCAGCAGCTTGTCGGCAGAAAATTCACCCCTCCACTTT
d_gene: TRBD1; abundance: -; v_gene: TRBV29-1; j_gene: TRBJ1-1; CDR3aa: CSVGTGPNTEAFF; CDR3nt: TGCAGCGTGGGGACAGGCCCGAACACTGAAGCTTTCTTT
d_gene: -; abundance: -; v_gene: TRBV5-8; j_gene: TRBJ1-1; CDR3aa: CASSLLPPPGAEAFF; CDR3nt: TGTGCCAGCAGCTTGCTTCCGCCCCCAGGGGCTGAAGCTTTCTTT
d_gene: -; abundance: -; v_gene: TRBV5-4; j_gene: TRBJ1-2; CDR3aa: CASSRSGQPYGYTF; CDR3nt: TGTGCCAGCAGCCGGTCCGGACAACCCTATGGCTACACCTTC
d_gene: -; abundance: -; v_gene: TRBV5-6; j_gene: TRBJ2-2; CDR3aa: CASSPPNGELFF; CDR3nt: TGTGCCAGCAGCCCCCCAAACGGGGAGCTGTTTTTT
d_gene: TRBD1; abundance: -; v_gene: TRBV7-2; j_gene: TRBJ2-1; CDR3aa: CASRQGVNGYNEQFF; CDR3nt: TGTGCCAGCAGGCAGGGGGTAAATGGCTACAATGAGCAGTTCTTC
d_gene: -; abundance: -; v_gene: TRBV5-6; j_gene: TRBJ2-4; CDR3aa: CASSSRAADIQYF; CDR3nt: TGTGCCAGCAGCTCTCGGGCGGCAGACATTCAGTACTTC